This T cell receptor (beta chain) originates from a study of T cells of healthy individuals. TCRdb fed the 5' RACE reads into MiXCR, producing one record per CDR3 protein. The profile shows 55,000 to 65,000 distinct CDR3 sequences, about a sixth of them singletons. This receptor was obtained from a human donor in good health.

Here the CDR3 DNA reads TGTGCCAGCAGTTACCAAAGCGGAGACTACGAGCAGTACTTC. This codes for CASSYQSGDYEQYF. This sequence joins TRBV6-5 and TRBJ2-7; the D gene is possibly TRBD2 (5 bases). V was trimmed by 2 bases and J by 3 bases, leaving 11 bases between them. In germline, CDR1 is MNHEY, CDR2 SVGAGI. This CDR3 comprises 14 residues.